This T cell receptor beta chain was sequenced for a study of blood T cells in healthy people across ages. This clonotype was detected a few times. Together with a sample-barcoded 5' primer, a J-beta primer mix was included in a second PCR lasting about 7 to 11 cycles. TCRdb fed the 5' RACE reads into MiXCR, producing one record per CDR3 protein. The data hold some 850,000 distinct CDR3 sequences, with around a quarter observed a single time. CDR3 size: 13 residues. The ends were cut back, 6 bases at V and 7 bases at J, with 15 bases in the middle. Germline lookup yields CDR1 MNHEY and CDR2 SVGAGI. The same sample was also used in a study of T cells of mothers and their children.

This receptor was obtained from a boy aged 5 to 17 in good health. The rearrangement uses TRBV6-5 and TRBJ1-2, with a weak D call TRBD1 (5 bases). The source material was blood. CDR3 protein: CASRRGESGGYTF. CDR3 DNA: TGTGCCAGCAGACGGGGGGAAAGCGGTGGCTACACCTTC.